This T cell receptor beta chain was sequenced for a study of T cell repertoires in cytomegalovirus infection. Overall study results and limits: Clonotype analysis showed dominance of the ex vivo response by HLA-C-restricted CMV-specific TCR beta clonotypes. Cumulative public TCR beta family frequency identified CMV carriers with the relevant HLA.

Trimming left V 1 base short and J 2 bases short, with 10 bases between. CDR1 is SGHDT, CDR2 YYEEEE, per germline. The CDR3 contains 14 residues. In TCRdb, the reads were re-called with MiXCR into one record per CDR3 protein. The table shows approximately 100,000 distinct CDR3 sequences, with around 28% occurring only once. This clonotype was counted between two and nine times. Its antigen is undetermined. The chain uses TRBV5-6 and TRBJ2-7, with D possibly matching TRBD2 (6 bases). The sample was CD8+ T cells from cultured PBMCs, taken from culture after CMV antigen stimulation. The source of this sequence is a human donor in good health (CMV status not recorded). Some clones in this sample may be carry-over from other donors' samples. In DNA form, the CDR3 reads TGTGCCAGCAGCTTGCTAGCGTTTACCTACGAGCAGTACTTC. Translation gives CASSLLAFTYEQYF.